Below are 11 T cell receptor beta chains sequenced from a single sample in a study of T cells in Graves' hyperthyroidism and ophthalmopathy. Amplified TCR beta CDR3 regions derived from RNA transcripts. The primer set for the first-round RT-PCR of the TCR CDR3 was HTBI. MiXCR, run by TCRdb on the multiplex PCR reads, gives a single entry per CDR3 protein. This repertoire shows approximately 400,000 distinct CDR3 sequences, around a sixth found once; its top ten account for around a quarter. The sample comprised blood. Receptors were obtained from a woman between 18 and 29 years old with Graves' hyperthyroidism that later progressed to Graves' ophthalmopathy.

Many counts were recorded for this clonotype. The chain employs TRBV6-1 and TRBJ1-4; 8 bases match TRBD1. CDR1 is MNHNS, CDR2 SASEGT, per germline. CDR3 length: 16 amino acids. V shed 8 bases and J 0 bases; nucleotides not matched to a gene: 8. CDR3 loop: CASRDRGRSTNEKLFF. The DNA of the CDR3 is TGTGCCAGCCGCGACAGGGGTAGATCAACTAATGAAAAACTGTTTTTT.

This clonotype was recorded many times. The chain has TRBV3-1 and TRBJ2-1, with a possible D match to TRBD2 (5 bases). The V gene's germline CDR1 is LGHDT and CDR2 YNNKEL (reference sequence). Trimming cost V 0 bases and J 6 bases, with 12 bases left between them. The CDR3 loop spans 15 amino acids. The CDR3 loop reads CASSQDGLGGNEQFF. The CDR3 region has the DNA TGTGCCAGCAGCCAAGATGGGCTAGGAGGCAATGAGCAGTTCTTC.

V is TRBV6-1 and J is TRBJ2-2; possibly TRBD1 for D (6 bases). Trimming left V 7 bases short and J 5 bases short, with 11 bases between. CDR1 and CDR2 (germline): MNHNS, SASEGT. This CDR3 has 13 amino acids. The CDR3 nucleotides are TGTGCCAGCATGCGGACAGAAACCGGGGAGCTGTTTTTT. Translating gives CASMRTETGELFF.

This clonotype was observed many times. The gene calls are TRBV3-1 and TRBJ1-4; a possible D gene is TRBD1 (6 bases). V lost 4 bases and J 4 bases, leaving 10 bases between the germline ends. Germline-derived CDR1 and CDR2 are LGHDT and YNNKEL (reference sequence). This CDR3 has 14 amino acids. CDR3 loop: CASSPQGNNEKLFF. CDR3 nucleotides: TGTGCCAGCAGCCCCCAGGGGAATAATGAAAAACTGTTTTTT.

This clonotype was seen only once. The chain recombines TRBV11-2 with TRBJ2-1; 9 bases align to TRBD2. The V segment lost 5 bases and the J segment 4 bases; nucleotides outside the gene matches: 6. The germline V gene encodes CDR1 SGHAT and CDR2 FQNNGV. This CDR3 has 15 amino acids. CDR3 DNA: TGTGCCAGCAGCCCCCGACTAGCGGAGTACAATGAGCAGTTCTTC. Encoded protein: CASSPRLAEYNEQFF.

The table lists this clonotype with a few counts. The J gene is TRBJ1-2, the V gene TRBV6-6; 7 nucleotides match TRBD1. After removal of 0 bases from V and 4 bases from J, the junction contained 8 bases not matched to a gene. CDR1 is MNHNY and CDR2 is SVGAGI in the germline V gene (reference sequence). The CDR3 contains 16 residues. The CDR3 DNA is TGTGCCAGCAGTTACTCGGAACAAGGGGGCCCCTATGGCTACACCTTC. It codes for CASSYSEQGGPYGYTF.

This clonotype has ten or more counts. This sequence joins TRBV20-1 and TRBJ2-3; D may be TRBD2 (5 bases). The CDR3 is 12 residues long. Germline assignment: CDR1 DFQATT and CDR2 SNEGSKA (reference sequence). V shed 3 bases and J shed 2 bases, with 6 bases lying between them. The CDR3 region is CSAREVTDTQYF. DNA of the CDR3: TGCAGTGCTAGGGAGGTCACAGATACGCAGTATTTT.

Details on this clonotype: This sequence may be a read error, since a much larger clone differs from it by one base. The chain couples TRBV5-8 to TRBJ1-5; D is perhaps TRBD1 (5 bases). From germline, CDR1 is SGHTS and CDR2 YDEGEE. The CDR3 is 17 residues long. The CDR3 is CASSLEAGWYSNQPPHF. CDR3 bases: TGTGCCAGCAGCTTGGAGGCAGGGTGGTATAGCAATCAGCCCCCGCATTTT.

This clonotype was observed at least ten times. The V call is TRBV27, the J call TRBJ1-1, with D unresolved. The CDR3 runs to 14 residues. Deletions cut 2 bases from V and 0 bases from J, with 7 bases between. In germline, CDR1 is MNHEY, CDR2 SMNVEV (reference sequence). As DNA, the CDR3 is TGTGCCAGCAGTTTAAACCAGGTGAACACTGAAGCTTTCTTT. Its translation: CASSLNQVNTEAFF.

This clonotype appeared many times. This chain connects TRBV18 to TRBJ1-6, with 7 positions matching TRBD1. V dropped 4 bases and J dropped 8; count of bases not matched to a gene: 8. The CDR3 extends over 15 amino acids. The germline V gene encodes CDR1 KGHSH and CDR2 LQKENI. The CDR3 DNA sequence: TGTGCCAGCTCACTTCAGGGGACAGTTGATTCACCCCTCCACTTT. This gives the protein CASSLQGTVDSPLHF.

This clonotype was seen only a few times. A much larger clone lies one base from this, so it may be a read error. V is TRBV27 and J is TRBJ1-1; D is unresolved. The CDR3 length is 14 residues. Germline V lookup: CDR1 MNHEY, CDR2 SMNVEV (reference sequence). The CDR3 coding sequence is TGTGCCGGCAGCCTTCGGTGGGGATATACTGAAGCTTTCTTT. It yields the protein CAGSLRWGYTEAFF.